The T cell receptor beta chain described here comes from a study of blood T cell repertoires in COVID-19. Study in general: T cells, B-cell-depleted T cells, or PBMCs supplied cDNA or gDNA.

V shed 6 bases and J shed 4 bases, with 18 bases lying between them. Per the germline V gene, CDR1 is MNHEY and CDR2 is SVGAGI. CDR3 length equals 15 residues. Assay used: immunoSEQ multiplex PCR; TCRdb lists only in-frame clones, some missing. The sample includes about 190,000 clones, roughly 80% of them seen just once. The sample comprised PBMCs or T cells enriched from blood (not recorded which). The chain is built from TRBV6-5 and TRBJ2-5, with D perhaps TRBD1 (6 bases). The TCR sequence derives from a woman in her twenties or thirties who had recovered from COVID-19. The CDR3 loop is CASRPGHGVGETQYF. In DNA, the CDR3 is TGTGCCAGCAGACCGGGACACGGGGTGGGAGAGACCCAGTACTTC.